This TCR delta chain stems from a study of Vδ1+ human thymocytes. Broader study findings: Unlike peripheral blood Vdelta1+ controls, thymic delta-chain sequences included roughly 18% Vdelta2 and few Vdelta3. Bulk data may be misread because of unexpected Vdelta2 sequences. Thymic TRG and TRD repertoires appeared highly polyclonal.

This clone was counted a single time. Its antigen is as yet unknown. Vdelta1+ thymocyte sorts reached between about 98% and 99.6% purity. The template was reverse-transcribed extracted RNA. Multiplex PCR used pooled V-gene forward primers and a constant-region reverse primer to amplify CDR3s. TCRdb reanalyzed the multiplex PCR reads using CATT. Here the sample spans about 75,000 delta-chain clones, around 32% being singletons. The J segment lost 0 bases and the V segment lost 4 bases, leaving 20 bases of the junction unmatched. The CDR3 extends over 21 amino acids. Per germline, CDR1 TSWWSYY and CDR2 QGS.

The chain couples TRDV1 to TRDJ1; 10 bases agree with TRDD3. The sequence was collected from a boy younger than two who had congenital heart surgery. Sequencing used Vdelta1+ gamma-delta thymocytes from the thymus. The subset was: FACS-sorted CD3+ TCRalphabeta- TCRVdelta1+ TCRVdelta2- thymocytes. CDR3 DNA: TGTGCTCTTGGGGTTCCTTCCTATCCCTTACTGGGGGATCTGTACACCGATAAACTCATCTTT. Translating gives CALGVPSYPLLGDLYTDKLIF.